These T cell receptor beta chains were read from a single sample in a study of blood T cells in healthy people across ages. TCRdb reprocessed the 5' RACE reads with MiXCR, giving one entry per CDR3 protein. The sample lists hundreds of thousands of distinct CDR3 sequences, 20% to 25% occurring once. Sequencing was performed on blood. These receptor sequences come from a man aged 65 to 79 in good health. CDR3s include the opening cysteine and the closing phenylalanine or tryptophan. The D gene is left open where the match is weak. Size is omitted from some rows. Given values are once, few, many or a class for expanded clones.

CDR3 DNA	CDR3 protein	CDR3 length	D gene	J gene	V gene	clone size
TGTGCCAGCAGCCCACGGGACAGTTTAGCCAAAAACATTCAGTACTTC	CASSPRDSLAKNIQYF	16	TRBD1	TRBJ2-4	TRBV3-1	few
TGTGCCAGCAGCGTAGGTTACGATGAGCAGTTCTTC	CASSVGYDEQFF	12	NA	TRBJ2-1	TRBV9	few
TGTGCCAGCAGCTTAGTGGTCGGGGCCGCTACGCAGTATTTT	CASSLVVGAATQYF	14	NA	TRBJ2-3	TRBV7-2	many
TGTGCCAGTAGTATGCTAGTCCTTGCCAAAAACATTCAGTACTTC	CASSMLVLAKNIQYF	15	NA	TRBJ2-4	TRBV19	few
TGCAGTGCTAGCGGGAGAGCCCCCAAAAACATTCAGTACTTC	CSASGRAPKNIQYF	14	NA	TRBJ2-4	TRBV20-1	few
TGTGCCAGCAGTTACTCGAGCCCCAGCTCTGGGGCCAACGTCCTGACTTTC	CASSYSSPSSGANVLTF	17	NA	TRBJ2-6	TRBV6-5	NA
TGCAGTGCTACACCGGGACTAGCGTCTGGGGCCAACGTCCTGACTTTC	CSATPGLASGANVLTF	16	TRBD2	TRBJ2-6	TRBV20-1	NA
TGTGCCAGCAGCCAGTTGGGGGGCGAGCAGTACTTC	CASSQLGGEQYF	12	NA	TRBJ2-7	TRBV3-1	NA
TGTGCCAGCAAGCTGGTAGGGGAGACCCAGTACTTC	CASKLVGETQYF	12	NA	TRBJ2-5	TRBV3-1	NA
TGTGCCAGCAGTGACAGGGGCAATGAGCAGTTCTTC	CASSDRGNEQFF	12	NA	TRBJ2-1	TRBV25-1	few
TGTGCCACCAGTGATTTGGGGACAGCCTACTTC	CATSDLGTAYF	11	TRBD1	TRBJ2-1	TRBV24-1	few
TGCAGTGCTAGAGACTCCGGGACAGGGGCTAATGAAAAACTGTTTTTT	CSARDSGTGANEKLFF	16	TRBD1	TRBJ1-4	TRBV20-1	few
TGTGCCAGCAGTGAAGTAGGGGTGAACACTGAAGCTTTCTTT	CASSEVGVNTEAFF	14	NA	TRBJ1-1	TRBV6-1	NA
TGCGCCAGCAGCTTGGACGGACTAGCGGGAGAGGAGCAGTTCTTC	CASSLDGLAGEEQFF	15	TRBD2	TRBJ2-1	TRBV5-1	few
TGCAGCGTTGAAGACCAGAGGGGCCCGGCAGATACGCAGTATTTT	CSVEDQRGPADTQYF	15	NA	TRBJ2-3	TRBV29-1	few
TGTGCCAGCTCACCAAGCAGGATGAACACTGAAGCTTTCTTT	CASSPSRMNTEAFF	14	NA	TRBJ1-1	TRBV18	NA
TGTGCCAGCGGCATCAATGAGCAGTTCTTC	CASGINEQFF	10	NA	TRBJ2-1	TRBV2	few
TGTGCCAGCAGACCCACAGAGGCAACCAAAGCTTTCTTT	CASRPTEATKAFF	13	NA	TRBJ1-1	TRBV6-6	NA
TGTGCCACCAGCGGATCATTTAGCGGAGATACGCAGTATTTT	CATSGSFSGDTQYF	14	NA	TRBJ2-3	TRBV15	few
TGTGCCTGGGGACAGGATAATCAGCCCCAGCATTTT	CAWGQDNQPQHF	12	TRBD1	TRBJ1-5	TRBV30	few
TGTGCCATCAGCAAATCTAGCGACGAGCAGTACTTC	CAISKSSDEQYF	12	NA	TRBJ2-7	TRBV10-3	NA
TGTGCCAACCAGACAGGGCTGTGCCAGCCCCAGCATTTT	CANQTGLCQPQHF	13	TRBD1	TRBJ1-5	TRBV6-9	few
TGTGCCAGCAGCAAGACAGGGGTACAATCCTACGAGCAGTACTTC	CASSKTGVQSYEQYF	15	TRBD1	TRBJ2-7	TRBV5-6	few
TGCAGTGCTAGACACCATCTCCCTAGAGTGAACACCGGGGAGCTGTTTTTT	CSARHHLPRVNTGELFF	17	NA	TRBJ2-2	TRBV20-1	NA
TGTGCCAGCAGTCAAGGGGGGGAAGGAAACTATGGCTACACCTTC	CASSQGGEGNYGYTF	15	NA	TRBJ1-2	TRBV28	NA
TGTGCCAGCAGCTTAGTCGGGACTAGCCGGTACCAAGAGACCCAGTACTTC	CASSLVGTSRYQETQYF	17	TRBD2	TRBJ2-5	TRBV7-9	NA
TGCGCCAGCAGCTATGCGGCTACCCAGCAAGAGACCCAGTACTTC	CASSYAATQQETQYF	15	NA	TRBJ2-5	TRBV5-1	NA
TGTGCCAGCTCACCCGCCATCGACCGAAACACTGAAGCTTTCTTT	CASSPAIDRNTEAFF	15	NA	TRBJ1-1	TRBV18	few
TGCGCCAGCAGCCAAGAGAGCCAGAAGAATGAAAAACTGTTTTTT	CASSQESQKNEKLFF	15	NA	TRBJ1-4	TRBV4-1	many
TGCAGTGCTAGCCAGGGATTAGAGACCCAGTACTTC	CSASQGLETQYF	12	NA	TRBJ2-5	TRBV20-1	NA
TGTGCCAGCAGTGAGGAAAAGAGCTCCTACGAGCAGTACTTC	CASSEEKSSYEQYF	14	NA	TRBJ2-7	TRBV9	NA
TGTGCCAGCTCACCACAGGCGAAGGCTGAAAAACTGTTTTTT	CASSPQAKAEKLFF	14	NA	TRBJ1-4	TRBV18	many
TGTGCCAGCAGCTCGCCTCGCGGTTTGAGTACCTACATTCAGTACTTC	CASSSPRGLSTYIQYF	16	NA	TRBJ2-4	TRBV11-2	NA
TGCAGTGCTAGAGATGGGGTAGCGGGAGAATGCGAGCAGTACTTC	CSARDGVAGECEQYF	15	TRBD2	TRBJ2-7	TRBV20-1	few
TGTGCCAGCAGGAGGGACGCTGCCGGAGAGACCCAGTACTTC	CASRRDAAGETQYF	14	NA	TRBJ2-5	TRBV2	NA
TGTGCCATCAGTGAGGGTAGTCCAGATACGCAGTATTTT	CAISEGSPDTQYF	13	NA	TRBJ2-3	TRBV10-3	NA
TGTGCCAGCAGTTTTGGTCAGGGAGGAGACATTCAGTACTTC	CASSFGQGGDIQYF	14	NA	TRBJ2-4	TRBV28	NA
TGCGCCAGCAGCTTGGATCTAGCGGACACCGGGGAGCTGTTTTTT	CASSLDLADTGELFF	15	TRBD2	TRBJ2-2	TRBV5-1	NA
TGTGCCAGCAGCTTGTTTAATTCTCACGAGACTGAAGCTTTCTTT	CASSLFNSHETEAFF	15	NA	TRBJ1-1	TRBV5-4	many
TGCAGTGCTAGAGCGACTCAGGGGTTGTATACTGAAGCTTTCTTT	CSARATQGLYTEAFF	15	NA	TRBJ1-1	TRBV20-1	few